This passage covers 15 T cell receptor beta chains from one sample sequenced in a study of blood T cell repertoires in COVID-19. Here immunoSEQ multiplex PCR was the method, and the copy in TCRdb shows in-frame clones only, minus some. The sample holds 300,000 or so clones, over 70% seen once. Sequencing was done on a sample of peripheral blood. The source of these receptors is a woman aged 35 to 49 who had recovered from COVID-19.

This clone was found once. CDR3 sequence reads: CASSQGPGQSEAFF. The CDR3 DNA reads as TGCGCCAGCAGCCAGGGTCCGGGTCAGAGTGAAGCTTTCTTT. The chain carries TRBV4-1 and TRBJ1-1; no definite D call. The germline V gene has CDR1 MGHRA and CDR2 YSYEKL. The CDR3 extends over 14 amino acids. V shed 3 bases and J shed 7 bases, with 15 bases lying between them.

The chain carries TRBV7-9 and TRBJ2-2; D is undetermined. V was clipped by 4 bases and J by 6 bases, with 21 bases between them. Germline loops: CDR1 SEHNR, CDR2 FQNEAQ (reference sequence). The CDR3 runs 17 residues. Written as DNA, the CDR3 is TGTGCCAGCAGCTATAGTCCCCTGAATAGTTTAGCCGGGGAGCTGTTTTTT. It encodes CASSYSPLNSLAGELFF.

V usage is TRBV13 and J usage is TRBJ2-7, with D possibly TRBD1 on 6 matching bases. This CDR3 region has 14 residues. Between the trimmed V and J ends, which lost 4 bases and 0 bases, there was a span of 10 bases. CDR1 is PRHDT and CDR2 is FYEKMQ in the germline V gene (reference sequence). This CDR3 reads CASSSRDNSYEQYF. The CDR3 DNA sequence: TGTGCCAGCAGCTCACGGGACAACTCCTACGAGCAGTACTTC.

The chain links TRBV7-6 to TRBJ2-7; 8 bases are shared with TRBD2. This CDR3 has 16 amino acids. Per the germline V gene, CDR1 is SGHVS and CDR2 is FNYEAQ. The V gene end was trimmed by 5 bases and the J gene end by 4 bases; junction bases not matched to a gene: 13. CDR3 coding DNA: TGTGCCAGCAGCCCCTGGGGGCGGGGGGTGAGGTACGAGCAGTACTTC. Encoded protein: CASSPWGRGVRYEQYF. Variable domain in full (rest from reference TRBV7-6 and TRBJ2-7): GAGVSQSPRYKVTKRGQDVALRCDPISGHVSLYWYRQALGQGPEFLTYFNYEAQQDKSGLPNDRFSAERPEGSISTLTIQRTEQRDSAMYRCASSPWGRGVRYEQYFGPGTRLTVT.

The sample holds one count of this clone. This chain links TRBV6-5 with TRBJ1-1; a possible D gene is TRBD1 (6 bases). Germline V gene data show CDR1 as MNHEY and CDR2 as SVGAGI. The CDR3 is made up of 12 amino acids. The CDR3, as DNA: TGTGCGGAGGGGGGGTACTACACTGAAGCTTTCTTT. The encoded protein is CAEGGYYTEAFF.

The genes are TRBV5-4 and TRBJ1-1; no clear D gene. This CDR3 comprises 12 residues. Trimming shortened V by 2 bases and J by 7 bases, and 9 bases separated the two germline ends. In germline, CDR1 is SGHNT, CDR2 YYREEE (reference sequence). Here the CDR3 reads CASSFSPGEAFF. DNA of the CDR3: TGTGCCAGCAGCTTCTCACCCGGTGAAGCTTTCTTT.

The chain has TRBV13 and TRBJ1-2, with TRBD1 identical over 7 bases. After removal of 4 bases from V and 2 bases from J, the junction contained 13 bases not matched to a gene. Germline loops: CDR1 PRHDT, CDR2 FYEKMQ (reference sequence). The CDR3 is 17 amino acids. CDR3 DNA: TGTGCCAGCAGCTCGGGGACAGTCACCGGCGGGAACTATGGCTACACCTTC. It specifies CASSSGTVTGGNYGYTF.

This clone appeared once. The V gene is TRBV30, the J gene TRBJ2-7, with a weak D call TRBD2 (6 bases). CDR1 is GTSNPN and CDR2 is SVGIG in the germline V gene (reference sequence). The CDR3 contains 14 residues. V was pared by 0 bases and J by 2 bases, with 11 bases between. CDR3 in DNA: TGTGCCTGGAGTGTACGGGGAGGAGCCTACGAGCAGTACTTC. It yields the protein CAWSVRGGAYEQYF.

The gene calls are TRBV4-3 and TRBJ2-3, with D hard to call. Deletions cut 0 bases from V and 1 base from J, with 5 bases between. Germline lookup yields CDR1 LGHNA and CDR2 YSLEER. The CDR3 has 14 amino acids. CDR3 in DNA: TGCGCCAGCAGCCAAGATACGGGCACAGATACGCAGTATTTT. Translation gives CASSQDTGTDTQYF.

The chain links TRBV5-1 to TRBJ1-2; 10 bases line up with TRBD1. Germline lookup yields CDR1 SGHRS and CDR2 YFSETQ. The CDR3 extends over 15 amino acids. After removal of 7 bases from V and 4 bases from J, the junction contained 10 bases not matched to a gene. The CDR3 sequence is CASQPGQGVLYGYTF. The CDR3 bases are TGCGCCAGCCAACCCGGACAGGGGGTGCTCTATGGCTACACCTTC.

The chain uses TRBV11-2 and TRBJ1-2, with a weak D call TRBD1 (6 bases). Germline V gene data show CDR1 as SGHAT and CDR2 as FQNNGV. The CDR3 runs 14 residues. V lost 0 bases and J 4 bases, leaving 9 bases between the germline ends. CDR3 residues: CASSLDTRGYGYTF. In DNA form, the CDR3 reads TGTGCCAGCAGCTTAGATACCAGGGGCTATGGCTACACCTTC.

This chain's CDR3 is CASSLGQGGVQPQHF. CDR3 sequence (DNA): TGTGCCAGCAGCCTAGGACAGGGGGGGGTCCAGCCCCAGCATTTT. The V gene is TRBV5-6, the J gene TRBJ1-5; 10 bases align to TRBD1. The CDR3 consists of 15 residues. Per germline, CDR1 SGHDT and CDR2 YYEEEE. The junction had 8 bases not matched to a gene; V was cut back by 4 bases and J by 7 bases.

The genes are TRBV28 and TRBJ1-1; D not certain. V shed 2 bases and J shed 11 bases, with 15 bases lying between them. CDR1 is MDHEN, CDR2 SYDVKM, per germline. The CDR3 has 13 amino acids. The CDR3 loop is CASSLRRVLGAFF. The CDR3 DNA reads TGTGCCAGCAGTTTAAGGCGGGTATTGGGGGCTTTCTTT.

The V call is TRBV3-1 (or the pseudogene TRBV3-2), the J call TRBJ1-1; D gene unclear. CDR1 and CDR2 (germline): LGHDT, YNNKEL (reference sequence). The CDR3 is 14 amino acids. Trimming stripped 5 bases from V and 1 base from J, with 11 bases between. The CDR3 region has the DNA TGTGCCAGCAGCTCCCGGGGAAGGAACACTGAAGCTTTCTTT. It specifies CASSSRGRNTEAFF.

This clone was found once. The chain links TRBV19 to TRBJ2-3; D unresolved. Germline V gene data show CDR1 as LNHDA and CDR2 as SQIVND (reference sequence). The V gene lost 10 bases and the J gene lost 0 bases, with 11 bases spanning the gap. CDR3 length: 13 amino acids. The CDR3 DNA is TGTGCCACCAGAAGCGATAGCACAGATACGCAGTATTTT. It encodes CATRSDSTDTQYF.